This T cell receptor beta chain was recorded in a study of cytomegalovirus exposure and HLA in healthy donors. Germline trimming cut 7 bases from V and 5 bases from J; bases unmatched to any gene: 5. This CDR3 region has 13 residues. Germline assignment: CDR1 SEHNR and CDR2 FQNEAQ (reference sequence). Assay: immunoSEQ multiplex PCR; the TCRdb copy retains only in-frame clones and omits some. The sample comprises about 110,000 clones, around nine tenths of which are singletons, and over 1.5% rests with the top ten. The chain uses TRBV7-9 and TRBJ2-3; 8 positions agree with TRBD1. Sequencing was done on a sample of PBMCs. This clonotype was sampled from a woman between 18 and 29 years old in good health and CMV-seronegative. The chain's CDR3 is CASTTGERDTQYF. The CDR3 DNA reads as TGTGCCAGCACGACAGGGGAGAGAGATACGCAGTATTTT.